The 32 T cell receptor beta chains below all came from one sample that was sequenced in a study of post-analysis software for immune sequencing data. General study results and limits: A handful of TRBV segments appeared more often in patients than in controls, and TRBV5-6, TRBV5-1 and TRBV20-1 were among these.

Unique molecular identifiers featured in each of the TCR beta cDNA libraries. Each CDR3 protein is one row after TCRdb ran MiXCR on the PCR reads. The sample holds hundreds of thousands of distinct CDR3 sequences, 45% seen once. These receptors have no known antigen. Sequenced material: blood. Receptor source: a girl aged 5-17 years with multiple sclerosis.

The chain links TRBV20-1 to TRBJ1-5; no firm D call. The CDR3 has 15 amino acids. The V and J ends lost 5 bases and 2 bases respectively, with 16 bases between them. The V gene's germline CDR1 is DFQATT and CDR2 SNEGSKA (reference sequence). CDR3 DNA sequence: TGCAGTGCTTATTACAGTTCGACCCGCAATCAGCCCCAGCATTTT. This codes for CSAYYSSTRNQPQHF.

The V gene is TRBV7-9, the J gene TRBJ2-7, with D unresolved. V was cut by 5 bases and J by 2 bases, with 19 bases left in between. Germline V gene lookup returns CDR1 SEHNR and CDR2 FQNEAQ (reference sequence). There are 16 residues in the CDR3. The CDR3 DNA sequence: TGTGCCAGCAGCACACCCTGTAGGACCGGCACCTACGAGCAGTACTTC. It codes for CASSTPCRTGTYEQYF.

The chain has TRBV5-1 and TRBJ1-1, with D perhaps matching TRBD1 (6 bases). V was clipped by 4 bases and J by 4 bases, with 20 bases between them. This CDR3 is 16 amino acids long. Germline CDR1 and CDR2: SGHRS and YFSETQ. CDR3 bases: TGCGCCAGCAGCCTGACAGTGGGGGGGCGGATCACTGAAGCTTTCTTT. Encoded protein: CASSLTVGGRITEAFF.

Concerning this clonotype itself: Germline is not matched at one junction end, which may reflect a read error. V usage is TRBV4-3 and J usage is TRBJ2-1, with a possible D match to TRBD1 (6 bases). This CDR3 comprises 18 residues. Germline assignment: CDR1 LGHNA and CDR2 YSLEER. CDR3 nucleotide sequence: TGCGCCTGCAGCAAGTCACCACCCCAGGGGTCCCCGTACAATGAGCAGTTCTTC. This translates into CACSKSPPQGSPYNEQFF.

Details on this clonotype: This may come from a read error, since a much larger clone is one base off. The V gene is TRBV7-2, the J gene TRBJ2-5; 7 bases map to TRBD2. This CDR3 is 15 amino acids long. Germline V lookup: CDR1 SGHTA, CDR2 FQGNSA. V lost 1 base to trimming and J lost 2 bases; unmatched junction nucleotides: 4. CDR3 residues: CASSLGGSEQETQYF. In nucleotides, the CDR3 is TGTGCCAGCAGCTTAGGCGGGAGTGAACAAGAGACCCAGTACTTC.

The CDR3: CSAKSTTRSPLHF. The CDR3 nucleotides are TGCAGTGCTAAATCGACAACTCGTTCACCCCTCCACTTT. The chain recombines TRBV20-1 with TRBJ1-6; D uncertain. This CDR3 has 13 residues. Germline CDR1 DFQATT, CDR2 SNEGSKA (reference sequence). The germline V and J ends were trimmed by 4 bases and 9 bases, with 13 bases remaining between them.

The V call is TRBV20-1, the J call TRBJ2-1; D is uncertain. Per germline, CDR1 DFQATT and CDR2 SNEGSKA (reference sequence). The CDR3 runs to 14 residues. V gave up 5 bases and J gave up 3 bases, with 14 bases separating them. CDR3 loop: CSAVKPALYNEQFF. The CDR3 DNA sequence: TGCAGTGCTGTCAAGCCCGCACTCTACAATGAGCAGTTCTTC.

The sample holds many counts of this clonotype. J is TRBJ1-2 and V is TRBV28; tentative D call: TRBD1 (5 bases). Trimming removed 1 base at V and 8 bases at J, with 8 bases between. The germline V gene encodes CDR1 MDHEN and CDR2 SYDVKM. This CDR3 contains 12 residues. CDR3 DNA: TGTGCCAGCAGTTTATCCAGGGACGGCTACACCTTC. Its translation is CASSLSRDGYTF.

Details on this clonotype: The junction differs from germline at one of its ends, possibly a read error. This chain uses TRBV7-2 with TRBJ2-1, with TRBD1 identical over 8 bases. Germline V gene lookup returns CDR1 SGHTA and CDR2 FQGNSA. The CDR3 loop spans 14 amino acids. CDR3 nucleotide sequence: TGTGCCAGCAGCTTGGACAGGGAATTTAGGGAGCGGTTCTTC. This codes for CASSLDREFRERFF.

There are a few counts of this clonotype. As DNA, the CDR3 is TGCGCCAGCAGTGGGGGCCATGAGCAGTTCTTC. It translates to CASSGGHEQFF. This chain links TRBV4-1 with TRBJ2-1; weak D call: TRBD1 (6 bases). The CDR3 covers 11 residues. The V gene's germline CDR1 is MGHRA and CDR2 YSYEKL. The V end lost 6 bases, the J end lost 8 bases, and 8 bases lay between the germline ends.

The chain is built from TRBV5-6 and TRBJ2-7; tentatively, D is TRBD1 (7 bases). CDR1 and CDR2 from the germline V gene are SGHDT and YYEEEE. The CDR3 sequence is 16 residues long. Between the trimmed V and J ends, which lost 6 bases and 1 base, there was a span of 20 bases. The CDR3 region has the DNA TGTGCCAGCACCTCTCCAGGGGGGTTGGGGTCCTACGAGCAGTACTTC. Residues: CASTSPGGLGSYEQYF.

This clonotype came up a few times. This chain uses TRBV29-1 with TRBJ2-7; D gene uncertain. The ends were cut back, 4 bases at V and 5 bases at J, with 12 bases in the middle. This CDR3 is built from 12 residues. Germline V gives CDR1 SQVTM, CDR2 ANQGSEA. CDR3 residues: CSVVEGPNEQYF. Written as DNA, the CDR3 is TGCAGCGTTGTGGAAGGTCCCAACGAGCAGTACTTC.

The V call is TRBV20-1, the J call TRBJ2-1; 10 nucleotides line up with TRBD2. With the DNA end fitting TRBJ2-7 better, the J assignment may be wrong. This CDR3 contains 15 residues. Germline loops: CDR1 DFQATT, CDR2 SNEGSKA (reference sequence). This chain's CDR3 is CSAPPSGSLYNEQYF. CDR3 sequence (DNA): TGCAGTGCCCCCCCTAGCGGGAGTCTCTACAATGAGCAGTACTTC.

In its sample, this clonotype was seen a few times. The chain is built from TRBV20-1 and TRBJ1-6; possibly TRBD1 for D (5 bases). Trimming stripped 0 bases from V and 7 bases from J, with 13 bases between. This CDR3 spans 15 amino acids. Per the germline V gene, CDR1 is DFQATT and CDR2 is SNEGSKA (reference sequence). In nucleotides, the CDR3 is TGCAGTGCTAGAGATTCTGAACAGGCGAATTCACCCCTCCACTTT. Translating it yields CSARDSEQANSPLHF.

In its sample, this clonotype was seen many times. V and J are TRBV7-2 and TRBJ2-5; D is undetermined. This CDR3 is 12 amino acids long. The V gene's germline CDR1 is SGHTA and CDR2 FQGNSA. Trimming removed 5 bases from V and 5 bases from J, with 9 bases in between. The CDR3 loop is CASSQRSETQYF. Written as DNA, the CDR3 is TGTGCCAGCAGCCAGAGGTCGGAGACCCAGTACTTC.

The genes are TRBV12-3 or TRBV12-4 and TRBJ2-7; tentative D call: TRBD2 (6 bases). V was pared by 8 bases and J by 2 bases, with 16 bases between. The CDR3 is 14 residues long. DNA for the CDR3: TGTGCCAGCGCAAGACTAGGGTGGACCTACGAGCAGTACTTC. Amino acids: CASARLGWTYEQYF.

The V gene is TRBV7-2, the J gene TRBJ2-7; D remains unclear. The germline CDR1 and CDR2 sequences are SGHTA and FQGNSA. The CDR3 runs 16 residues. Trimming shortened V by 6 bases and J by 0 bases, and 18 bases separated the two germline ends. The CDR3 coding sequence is TGTGCCAGCAGTCCTCCTGGGCAGGTCCTCTCCTACGAGCAGTACTTC. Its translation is CASSPPGQVLSYEQYF.

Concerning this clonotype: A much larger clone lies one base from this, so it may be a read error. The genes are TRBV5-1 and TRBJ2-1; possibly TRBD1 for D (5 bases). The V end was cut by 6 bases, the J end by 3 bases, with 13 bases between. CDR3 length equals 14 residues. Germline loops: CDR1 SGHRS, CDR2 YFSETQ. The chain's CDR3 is CASTLGEGYNEQFF. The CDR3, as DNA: TGCGCCAGCACCCTAGGGGAAGGCTACAATGAGCAGTTCTTC.

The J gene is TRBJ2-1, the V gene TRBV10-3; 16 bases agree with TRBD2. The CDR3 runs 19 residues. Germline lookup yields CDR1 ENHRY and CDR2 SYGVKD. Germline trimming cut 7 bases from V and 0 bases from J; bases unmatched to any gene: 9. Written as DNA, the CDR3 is TGTGCCATCACCCCGGGACTAGCGGGAGGGTTGAGCTCCTACAATGAGCAGTTCTTC. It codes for CAITPGLAGGLSSYNEQFF.

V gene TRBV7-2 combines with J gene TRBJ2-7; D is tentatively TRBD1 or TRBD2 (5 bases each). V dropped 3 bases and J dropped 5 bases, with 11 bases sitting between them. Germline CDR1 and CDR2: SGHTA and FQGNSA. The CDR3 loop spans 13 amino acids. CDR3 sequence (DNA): TGTGCCAGCAGCTTTAACCGGGGCAACGAGCAGTACTTC. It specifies CASSFNRGNEQYF.

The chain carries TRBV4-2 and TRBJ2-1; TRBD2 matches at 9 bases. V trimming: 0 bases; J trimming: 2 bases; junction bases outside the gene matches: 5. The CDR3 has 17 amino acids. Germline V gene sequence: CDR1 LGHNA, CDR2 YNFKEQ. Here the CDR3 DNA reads TGTGCCAGCAGCCAAGATGTTGGCGGGAGGGCCTACAATGAGCAGTTCTTC. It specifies CASSQDVGGRAYNEQFF.

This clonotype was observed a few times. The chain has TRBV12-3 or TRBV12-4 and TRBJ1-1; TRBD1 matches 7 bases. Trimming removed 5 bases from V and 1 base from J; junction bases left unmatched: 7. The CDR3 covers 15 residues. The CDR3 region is CASSTRTGGNTEAFF. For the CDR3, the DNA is TGTGCCAGCAGTACGAGGACAGGTGGGAACACTGAAGCTTTCTTT.

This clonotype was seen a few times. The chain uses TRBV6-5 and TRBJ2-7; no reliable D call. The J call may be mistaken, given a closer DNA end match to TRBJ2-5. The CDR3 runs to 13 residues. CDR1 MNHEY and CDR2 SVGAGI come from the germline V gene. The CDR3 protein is CASSYGGRETQYF. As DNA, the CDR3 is TGTGCCAGCAGTTACGGCGGAAGAGAGACCCAGTACTTC.

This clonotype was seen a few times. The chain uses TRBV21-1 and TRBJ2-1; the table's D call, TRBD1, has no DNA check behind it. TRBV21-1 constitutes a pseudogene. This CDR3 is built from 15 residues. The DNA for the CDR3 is TGTGCCAGCAGCAAAGGGGACAGGGCCTACAATGAGCAGTTCTTC. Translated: CASSKGDRAYNEQFF.

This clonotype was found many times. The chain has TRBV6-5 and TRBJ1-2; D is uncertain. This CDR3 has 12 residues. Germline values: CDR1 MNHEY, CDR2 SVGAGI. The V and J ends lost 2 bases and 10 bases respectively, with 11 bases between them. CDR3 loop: CASSYGRRHYTF. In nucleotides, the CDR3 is TGTGCCAGCAGTTACGGCCGACGGCACTACACCTTC.

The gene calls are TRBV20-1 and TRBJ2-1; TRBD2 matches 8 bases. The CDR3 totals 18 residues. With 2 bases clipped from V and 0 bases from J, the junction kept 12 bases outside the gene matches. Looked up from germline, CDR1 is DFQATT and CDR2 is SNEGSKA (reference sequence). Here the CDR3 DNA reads TGCAGTGCTAGATCTACGACTAGCGCGTCCAGCTCCTACAATGAGCAGTTCTTC. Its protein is CSARSTTSASSSYNEQFF.

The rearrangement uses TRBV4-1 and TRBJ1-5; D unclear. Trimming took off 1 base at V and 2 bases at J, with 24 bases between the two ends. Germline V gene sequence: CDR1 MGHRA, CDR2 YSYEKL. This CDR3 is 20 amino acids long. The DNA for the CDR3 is TGCGCCAGCAGCCAAGTCGGCCTAACACGGCGTTTAACCGGCAATCAGCCCCAGCATTTT. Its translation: CASSQVGLTRRLTGNQPQHF.

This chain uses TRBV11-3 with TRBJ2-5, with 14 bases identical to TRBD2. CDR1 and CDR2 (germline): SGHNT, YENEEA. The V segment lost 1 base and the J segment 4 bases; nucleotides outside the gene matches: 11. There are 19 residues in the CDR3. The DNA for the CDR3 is TGTGCCAGCAGCTTAGTCCCCGGGACTAGCGGGAGTAGTGGAGAGACCCAGTACTTC. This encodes CASSLVPGTSGSSGETQYF.

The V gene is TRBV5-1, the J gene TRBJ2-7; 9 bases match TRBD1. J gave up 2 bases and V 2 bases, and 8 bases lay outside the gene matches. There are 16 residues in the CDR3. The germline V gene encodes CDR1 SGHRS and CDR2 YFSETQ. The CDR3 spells CASSLVGQGTPYEQYF. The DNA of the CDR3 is TGCGCCAGCAGCTTAGTTGGACAGGGGACCCCCTACGAGCAGTACTTC.

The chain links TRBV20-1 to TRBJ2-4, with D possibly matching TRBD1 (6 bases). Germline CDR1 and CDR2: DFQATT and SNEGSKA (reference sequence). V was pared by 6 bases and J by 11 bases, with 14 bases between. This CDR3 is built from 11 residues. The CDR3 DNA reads TGCAGTGCGCTACAGGGCCCTCTTCAGTACTTC. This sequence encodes CSALQGPLQYF.

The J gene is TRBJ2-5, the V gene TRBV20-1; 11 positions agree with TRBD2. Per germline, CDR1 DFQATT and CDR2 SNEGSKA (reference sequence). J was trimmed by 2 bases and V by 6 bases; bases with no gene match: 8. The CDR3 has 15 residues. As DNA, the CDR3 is TGCAGTGCAACAACTAGCGGGAGCGGGCAAGAGACCCAGTACTTC. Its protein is CSATTSGSGQETQYF.

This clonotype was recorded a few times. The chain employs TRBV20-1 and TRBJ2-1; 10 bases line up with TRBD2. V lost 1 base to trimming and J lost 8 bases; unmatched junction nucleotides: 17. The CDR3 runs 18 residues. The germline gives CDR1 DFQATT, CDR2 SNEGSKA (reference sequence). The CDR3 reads CSARGLIWTSGPWDEQFF. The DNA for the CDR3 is TGCAGTGCTAGAGGCCTAATCTGGACTAGCGGACCCTGGGATGAGCAGTTCTTC.